This record looks at one TCR beta chain sequence and its context. This entry belongs to a study of blood T cell repertoires in COVID-19. For the study at large: Samples of COVID-19 (acute and convalescent) were obtained from the United States, Italy and Spain.

Original data processing: Nucleated cell counts were estimated from reference gene primer amplification. Produced via immunoSEQ multiplex PCR; TCRdb's table is partial and in-frame only. V, J and clone size are those of that table, while D and trimming were read from the DNA. There are more than 200,000 clones in the sample; approximately 88% occur only once, and 25% to 35% lies in the top ten. Germline CDR1 reads LNHDA; CDR2 reads SQIVND (reference sequence). Trimming shortened V by 5 bases and J by 6 bases, and 10 bases separated the two germline ends. This CDR3 comprises 12 residues. The TCR originated in a man aged 40-50 years with acute or convalescent COVID-19. The specimen sequenced was peripheral blood. This chain uses TRBV19 with TRBJ1-2; D gene unclear. The CDR3, as DNA: TGTGCCAGTAGTCCCGACTTAGATGGCTACACCTTC. Translated: CASSPDLDGYTF. Full variable domain (missing parts from reference TRBV19 and TRBJ1-2): DGGITQSPKYLFRKEGQNVTLSCEQNLNHDAMYWYRQDPGQGLRLIYYSQIVNDFQKGDIAEGYSVSREKKESFPLTVTSAQKNPTAFYLCASSPDLDGYTFGSGTRLTVV.